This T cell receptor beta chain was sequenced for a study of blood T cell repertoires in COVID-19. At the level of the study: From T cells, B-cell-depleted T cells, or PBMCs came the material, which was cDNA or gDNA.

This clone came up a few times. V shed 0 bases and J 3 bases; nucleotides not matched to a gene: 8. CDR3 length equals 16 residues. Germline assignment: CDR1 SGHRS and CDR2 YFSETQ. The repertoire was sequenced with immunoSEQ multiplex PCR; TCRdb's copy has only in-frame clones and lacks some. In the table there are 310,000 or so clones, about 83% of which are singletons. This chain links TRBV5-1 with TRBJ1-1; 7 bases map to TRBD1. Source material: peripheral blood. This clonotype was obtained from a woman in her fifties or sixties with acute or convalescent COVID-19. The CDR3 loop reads CASSLGDVTGHTEAFF. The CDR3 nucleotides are TGCGCCAGCAGCTTGGGAGATGTGACAGGGCACACTGAAGCTTTCTTT.